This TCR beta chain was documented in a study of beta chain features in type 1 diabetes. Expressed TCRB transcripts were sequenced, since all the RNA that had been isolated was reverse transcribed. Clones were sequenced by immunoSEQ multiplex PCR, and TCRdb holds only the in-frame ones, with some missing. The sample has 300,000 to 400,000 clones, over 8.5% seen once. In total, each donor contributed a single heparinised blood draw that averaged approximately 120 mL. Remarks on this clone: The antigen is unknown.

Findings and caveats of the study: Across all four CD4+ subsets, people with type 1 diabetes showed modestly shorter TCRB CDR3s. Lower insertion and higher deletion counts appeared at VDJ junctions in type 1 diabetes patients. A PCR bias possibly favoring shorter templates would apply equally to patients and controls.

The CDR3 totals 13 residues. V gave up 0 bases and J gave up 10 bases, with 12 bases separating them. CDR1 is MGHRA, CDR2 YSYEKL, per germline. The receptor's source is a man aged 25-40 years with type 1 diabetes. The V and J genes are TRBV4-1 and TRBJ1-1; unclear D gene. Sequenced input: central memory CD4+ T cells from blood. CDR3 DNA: TGCGCCAGCAGCCAAGAGGGAAGGAACCTAGCTTTCTTT. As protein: CASSQEGRNLAFF.